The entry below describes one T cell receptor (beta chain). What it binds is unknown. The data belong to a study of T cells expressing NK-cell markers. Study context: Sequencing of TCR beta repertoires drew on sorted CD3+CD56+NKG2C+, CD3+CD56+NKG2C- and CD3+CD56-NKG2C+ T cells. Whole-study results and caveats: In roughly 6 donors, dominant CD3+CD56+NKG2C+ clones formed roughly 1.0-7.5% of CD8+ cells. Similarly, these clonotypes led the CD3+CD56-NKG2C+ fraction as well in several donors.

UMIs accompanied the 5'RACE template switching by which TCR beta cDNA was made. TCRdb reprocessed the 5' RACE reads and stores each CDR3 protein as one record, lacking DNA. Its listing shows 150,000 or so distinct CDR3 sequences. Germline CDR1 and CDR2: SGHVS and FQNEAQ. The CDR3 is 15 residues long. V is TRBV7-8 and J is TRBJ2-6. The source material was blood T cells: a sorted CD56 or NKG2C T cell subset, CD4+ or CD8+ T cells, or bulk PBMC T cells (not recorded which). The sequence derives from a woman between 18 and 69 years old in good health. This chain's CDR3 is CASSLRDGGANVLTF.